Listed below are T cell receptor beta chains from one sample, sequenced in a study of T cell responses to AZD1222 COVID-19 vaccine. Repertoires were generated with immunoSEQ multiplex PCR, while TCRdb's copy carries only in-frame clones and drops some. The data show tens of thousands of clones, about 83% seen once. Sequenced here: peripheral blood, sampled on day 0 of AZD1222 vaccination. The receptors derive from an adult in good health. The conserved cysteine and the conserved F or W are not part of the CDR3 here. Clone size is shown for a subset of rows, as once, few, many or a class of expanded clone.

J | length | size | V | CDR3
TRBJ2-7 | 10 | once | TRBV30 | AWSSLTYEQY
TRBJ1-1 | 12 | - | TRBV2 | ASRPRQGATEAF
TRBJ1-5 | 13 | few | TRBV21-1 | ASSLTGLSNQPQH
TRBJ1-5 | 14 | - | TRBV28 | ASSLVEGIGNQPQH
TRBJ2-7 | 13 | - | TRBV2 | ASRAGQVFAYEQY
TRBJ2-7 | 10 | - | TRBV2 | ASGGRPYEQY
TRBJ2-2 | 19 | - | TRBV21-1 | ASSPDFFRDRGFCYTGELF
TRBJ2-2 | 12 | - | TRBV6-5 | ASRPTATSRELF
TRBJ1-6 | 13 | - | TRBV2 | ASSGMGSYNSPLH
TRBJ2-7 | 11 | - | TRBV24-1 | ATSDSSSYEQY
TRBJ1-5 | 13 | - | TRBV10-3 | AISENGRINQPQH
TRBJ1-3 | 13 | - | TRBV28 | ASSLMTGSGNTIY
TRBJ1-5 | 14 | once | TRBV30 | AWSVRGTGGNQPQH
TRBJ2-7 | 11 | - | TRBV4-2 | ASSQDGASSKY
TRBJ2-5 | 14 | few | TRBV5-4 | ASSSEQAGGHETQY
TRBJ2-1 | 9 | - | TRBV11-2 | ASSLDGEQF
TRBJ2-1 | 11 | few | TRBV12-3/TRBV12-4 | ASGTALYNEQF
TRBJ1-5 | 13 | few | TRBV6-5 | ASKPTWTGAQPQH
TRBJ2-6 | 14 | - | TRBV28 | ASSSGPLSGANVLT
TRBJ1-1 | 16 | - | TRBV4-1 | ASSQGPGQGVLNTEAF
TRBJ2-3 | 13 | - | TRBV9 | ASSGEAGGTDTQY
TRBJ2-7 | 10 | - | TRBV30 | AWSVWGAKQY
TRBJ1-6 | 13 | - | TRBV11-3 | ASSLAGGLRSPLH
TRBJ1-4 | 14 | once | TRBV5-6 | ASSFLSDRGPEKLF
TRBJ2-7 | 12 | once | TRBV18 | ASSPLRSSYEQY
TRBJ2-3 | 12 | - | TRBV5-1 | ASSNGPGGDTQY
TRBJ1-5 | 14 | - | TRBV19 | ASSTRDRGANQPQH
TRBJ1-1 | 11 | - | TRBV28 | ASSLSDRGGAF
TRBJ1-5 | 12 | - | TRBV28 | ASSVGQTNQPQH
TRBJ1-5 | 12 | few | TRBV7-2 | ASSFDRAYQPQH
TRBJ2-3 | 13 | - | TRBV19 | ASSDTGGLVDTQY
TRBJ1-5 | 13 | - | TRBV15 | ATSRDPGGNQPQH
TRBJ1-3 | 13 | - | TRBV18 | ASSLEGGSGNTIY
TRBJ2-1 | 14 | - | TRBV28 | ASSGPGSGRASEQF
TRBJ1-2 | 11 | - | TRBV2 | ASSETANYGYT
TRBJ2-7 | 14 | - | TRBV18 | ASSPRLAGVTYEQY
TRBJ2-5 | 11 | - | TRBV2 | ASRLGGQETQY
TRBJ1-5 | 10 | - | TRBV29-1 | SVGDSNQPQH
TRBJ1-2 | 13 | once | TRBV10-3 | AISDILGAVPGER
TRBJ1-4 | 13 | - | TRBV28 | ASSSPTGGTEKLF
TRBJ2-1 | 15 | - | TRBV9 | ASSPNSPWYTSNEQF